Listed below are T cell receptor beta chains from one sample, sequenced in a study of T cell repertoires in cytomegalovirus infection. MiXCR was run by TCRdb on the reads, yielding one entry per CDR3 protein. The data contain around 260,000 distinct CDR3 sequences, 20% to 30% of them singletons. Sample: PBMCs. These receptors were collected from a human donor in good health (CMV status not recorded). Some clones in this sample may be carry-over from other donors' samples. Both conserved end residues are part of each CDR3. The D gene is left open where the match is weak. Rows may omit the clone size; those that give it use once, few, many or a size class.

v_call,clone_size,d_call,j_call,cdr3_nt,cdr3_aa
TRBV28,.,.,TRBJ2-5,TGTGCCAGCAACTCCTTGACAGGCTCCCAAGAGACCCAGTACTTC,CASNSLTGSQETQYF
TRBV14,few,.,TRBJ2-3,TGTGCCAGCAGCCAAGGGGTGACAGATACGCAGTATTTT,CASSQGVTDTQYF
TRBV28,many,TRBD2,TRBJ2-7,TGTGCCAGCAGCCCAAGCGGGAGGCACTCCTACGAGCAGTACTTC,CASSPSGRHSYEQYF
TRBV5-6,.,.,TRBJ2-7,TGTGCCAGCAGCCGGGACGTAAACTACGAGCAGTACTTC,CASSRDVNYEQYF
TRBV15,.,TRBD2,TRBJ2-5,TGTGCCACCAGCAATAGCGGGGTGGAGACCCAGTACTTC,CATSNSGVETQYF
TRBV6-6,many,TRBD1,TRBJ2-7,TGTGCCAGCAGTTACACCAGACGACAGGGGGGCTACGAGCAGTACTTC,CASSYTRRQGGYEQYF
TRBV29-1,few,TRBD1,TRBJ2-1,TGCAGCGTTGCCATGGGGGACAGGGGGCTCGGTGAGCAGTTCTTC,CSVAMGDRGLGEQFF
TRBV20-1,once,.,TRBJ2-7,TGCAGTGCCCCGGAGGGGACTTCCTACGAGCAGTACTTC,CSAPEGTSYEQYF
TRBV5-1,.,.,TRBJ2-1,TGCGCCAGCAGTTATGACGATTACAATGAGCAGTTCTTC,CASSYDDYNEQFF
TRBV7-8,many,.,TRBJ1-5,TGTGCCAGCAGCCCCTCGATGGGCAATCAGCCCCAGCATTTT,CASSPSMGNQPQHF
TRBV6-6,.,.,TRBJ2-3,TGTGCCACCGGGGTCGAGCGGGGGACAGTCGCAGATACGCAGTATTTT,CATGVERGTVADTQYF
TRBV7-2,many,TRBD1,TRBJ2-3,TGTGCCAGCAGCTCGCGGACAGGGGGCATTACAGATACGCAGTATTTT,CASSSRTGGITDTQYF
TRBV7-2,.,.,TRBJ1-2,TGTGCCAGCAGCTTACGTTATGCCTATGGCTACACCTTC,CASSLRYAYGYTF
TRBV7-2,few,TRBD1,TRBJ2-6,TGTGCCAGCAGAACTAGCCCGGGACAGGGGGCGCGGGGGGCCAACGTCCTGACTTTC,CASRTSPGQGARGANVLTF
TRBV11-2,.,.,TRBJ2-7,TGTGCCAGCAGCTTAGGGCCAGCTACCTACGAGCAGTACTTC,CASSLGPATYEQYF
TRBV20-1,.,TRBD1,TRBJ1-5,TGCAGTGCTAGGGACAGGGAGGAGGTCGACAATCAGCCCCAGCATTTT,CSARDREEVDNQPQHF
TRBV5-1,few,.,TRBJ2-7,TGCGCCAGCAGCTCTGTGACAACAGGATTCATCTACGAGCAGTACTTC,CASSSVTTGFIYEQYF
TRBV6-1,few,.,TRBJ1-2,TGTGCCACCCGGCCGTTGGCTTCGGGCGGCTATGGCTACACCTTC,CATRPLASGGYGYTF
TRBV28,.,.,TRBJ2-1,TGTGCCAGCAGTCCCCCGCCGGGGAAACGGTCCTACAATGAGCAGTTCTTC,CASSPPPGKRSYNEQFF
TRBV12-3/TRBV12-4,many,TRBD1,TRBJ2-1,TGTGCCAGCAGTTTAGCTAACAGGGGAAGCGATGAGCAGTTCTTC,CASSLANRGSDEQFF
TRBV7-9,many,.,TRBJ2-1,TGTGCCAGCAGCCCCATTAGGGAGGATGATGAGCAGTTCTTC,CASSPIREDDEQFF
TRBV6-2/TRBV6-3,.,.,TRBJ2-1,TGTGCCAGCAGTCCTCGGACTGGAAAAGTCAGTTACGAGCAGTTCTTC,CASSPRTGKVSYEQFF
TRBV7-2,many,TRBD2,TRBJ2-5,TGTGCCAGCAGCTTAGCTCGGGGAGGGGAGACCCAGTACTTC,CASSLARGGETQYF
TRBV11-2,few,TRBD1,TRBJ2-5,TGTGCCAGCAGCTTAGGACGGACAGGGCTCCAAGAGACCCAGTACTTC,CASSLGRTGLQETQYF
TRBV18,.,TRBD2,TRBJ2-3,TGTGCCAGCTCACCCGATGGACTAGCGGGTGGAGATACGCAGTATTTT,CASSPDGLAGGDTQYF
TRBV20-1,.,.,TRBJ2-1,TGCAGTGCACCGGGAAACTACAATGAGCAGTTCTTC,CSAPGNYNEQFF
TRBV24-1,few,TRBD1,TRBJ2-7,TGTGCCACCAGTGGCGGGACAGGGACCTCCTACGAGCAGTACTTC,CATSGGTGTSYEQYF
TRBV2,.,.,TRBJ2-1,TGTGCCAGCAGCGCCACAGGGCAAGTTTACAATGAGCAGTTCTTC,CASSATGQVYNEQFF
TRBV14,once,.,TRBJ2-7,TGTGCCAGCAGCCAGGGGCCCTACGAGCAGGAATTC,CASSQGPYEQEF
TRBV2,few,TRBD2,TRBJ2-7,TGTGCCAGTGCTGGGGAGGGGAGCTCCTACGAGCAGTACTTC,CASAGEGSSYEQYF
TRBV11-2,few,.,TRBJ1-6,TGTGCCAGCAGCTTACTGGGGGATTCACCCCTCCACTTT,CASSLLGDSPLHF
TRBV7-2,few,.,TRBJ2-5,TGTGCCAGCAGCCCCAAGGCGATTAGAGAGACCCAGTACTTC,CASSPKAIRETQYF
TRBV7-3,.,TRBD2,TRBJ2-1,TGTGCCAGCAGCGCGCGGGGGGGGGGGTACAATGAGCAGTTCTTC,CASSARGGGYNEQFF
TRBV29-1,.,TRBD2,TRBJ2-7,TGCAGCGTGCGGGAGTTCTCCTACGAGCAGTACTTC,CSVREFSYEQYF
TRBV5-1,.,.,TRBJ2-3,TGCGCCAGCAGCTTGACGTGGACAGATACGCAGTATTTT,CASSLTWTDTQYF
TRBV10-3,.,.,TRBJ2-2,TGTGCCATCAGTGACGAGCCATGGAGCGGGGAGCTGTTTTTT,CAISDEPWSGELFF
TRBV6-2/TRBV6-3,.,.,TRBJ1-4,TGTGCCAGCAGTTCGCCAGGACCTTCTAATGAAAAACTGTTTTTT,CASSSPGPSNEKLFF
TRBV12-5,few,.,TRBJ2-7,TGTGCTAGTGGTTTTAATGCCTACGAGCAGTACTTC,CASGFNAYEQYF
TRBV28,few,.,TRBJ1-2,TGTGCCAGCAGACCCGGACAGTCTAACTATGGCTACACCTTC,CASRPGQSNYGYTF
TRBV19,few,TRBD1,TRBJ1-5,TGTGCCAGCCGGGACAGGGGAAAGGCGGCTCAGCCCCAGCATTTT,CASRDRGKAAQPQHF
TRBV10-3,.,.,TRBJ1-1,TGTGCCATCAGTGACAGCGGAATGAACACTGAAGCTTTCTTT,CAISDSGMNTEAFF